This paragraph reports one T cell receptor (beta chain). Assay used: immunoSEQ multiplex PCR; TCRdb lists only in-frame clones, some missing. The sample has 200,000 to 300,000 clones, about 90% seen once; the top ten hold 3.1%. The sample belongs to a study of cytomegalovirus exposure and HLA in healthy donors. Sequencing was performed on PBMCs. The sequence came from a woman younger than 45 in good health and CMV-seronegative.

CDR3 nucleotides: TGTGCCAGCAGTTTCTGGGAGTCTGGCGGGGAGCTGTTTTTT. It translates to CASSFWESGGELFF. The chain joins TRBV28 to TRBJ2-2, with D possibly being TRBD2 (5 bases). The CDR3 is 14 amino acids. Between the trimmed V and J ends, which lost 3 bases and 7 bases, there was a span of 12 bases. In germline, CDR1 is MDHEN, CDR2 SYDVKM.